This TCR beta chain was observed in a study of cytomegalovirus exposure and HLA in healthy donors. Whole-study context: Previous work identified roughly 110 million unique TCR beta sequences from 150 million to 200 million T cells.

Germline CDR1 is SGHNT and CDR2 is YYREEE (reference sequence). The V and J ends lost 2 bases and 0 bases respectively, with 6 bases between them. CDR3 size: 14 residues. Both 60 Vbeta primers and 13 Jbeta primers went into the PCR. Data came from immunoSEQ multiplex PCR; TCRdb stores just in-frame clones and leaves some out. Of roughly 98,000 clones in the sample, roughly 80% were seen once. Material for sequencing was PBMCs. The chain employs TRBV5-4 and TRBJ1-3, with D tentatively TRBD1 (5 bases). This receptor was taken from a man in his forties in good health and CMV-seronegative. The CDR3 region has the DNA TGTGCCAGCAGCTTTCAGGGCTCTGGAAACACCATATATTTT. Translated: CASSFQGSGNTIYF.